This T cell receptor (beta chain) was documented in a study of T cell repertoires in cytomegalovirus infection. TCRdb reanalysed the reads using MiXCR and keeps one entry per CDR3 protein. This sample yields about a million distinct CDR3 sequences, of which approximately 32% are seen a single time; 10% to 15% belongs to the top ten. As concerns this clonotype: Antigen: not known. Its ends do not fully match the called genes, so a read error is possible.

This TCR was recovered from a human donor in good health (CMV status not recorded). Some clones in this sample may be carry-over from other donors' samples. This specimen consisted of cultured CD8+ T cells from PBMCs, obtained from culture after CMV antigen stimulation.

CDR3 residues: CASTPGGYYNSPLNF. The CDR3 DNA sequence: TGTGCCAGCACCCCTGGGGGCTACTATAATTCACCCCTCAACTTT. The V and J genes are TRBV6-6 and TRBJ1-6, with D possibly matching TRBD1 (6 bases). The CDR3 is 15 residues long. Looked up from germline, CDR1 is MNHNY and CDR2 is SVGAGI (reference sequence).